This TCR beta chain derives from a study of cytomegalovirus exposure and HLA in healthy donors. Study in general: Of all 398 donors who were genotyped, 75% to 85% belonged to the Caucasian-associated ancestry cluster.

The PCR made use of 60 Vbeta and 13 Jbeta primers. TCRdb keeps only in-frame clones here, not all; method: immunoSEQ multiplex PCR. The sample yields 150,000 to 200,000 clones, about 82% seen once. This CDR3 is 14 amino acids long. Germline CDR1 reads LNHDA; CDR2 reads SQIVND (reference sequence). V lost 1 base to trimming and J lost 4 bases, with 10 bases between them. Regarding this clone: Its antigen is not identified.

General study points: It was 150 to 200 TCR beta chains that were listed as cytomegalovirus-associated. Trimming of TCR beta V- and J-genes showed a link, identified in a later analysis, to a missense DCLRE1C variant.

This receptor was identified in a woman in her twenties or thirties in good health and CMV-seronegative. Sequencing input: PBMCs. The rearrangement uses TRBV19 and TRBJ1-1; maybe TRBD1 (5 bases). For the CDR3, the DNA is TGTGCCAGTAGTATAGTAGGGACTGGCACTGAAGCTTTCTTT. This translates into CASSIVGTGTEAFF. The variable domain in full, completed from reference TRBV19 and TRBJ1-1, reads DGGITQSPKYLFRKEGQNVTLSCEQNLNHDAMYWYRQDPGQGLRLIYYSQIVNDFQKGDIAEGYSVSREKKESFPLTVTSAQKNPTAFYLCASSIVGTGTEAFFGQGTRLTVV.